This T cell receptor (beta chain) was documented in a study of cytomegalovirus exposure and HLA in healthy donors. To note about this clone: Its antigen remains unknown.

With V trimmed by 1 base and J by 4 bases, 2 bases remained unmatched. The CDR3 is 15 amino acids. Germline loops: CDR1 MGHDK, CDR2 SYGVNS. Healthy bone marrow donors made up the cohort. The study, taken as a whole, reports: Among TCR beta chains of equal frequency, HLA-associated ones were more clonally expanded in a later analysis. A previous analysis found most TCR beta V segments productive roughly 90% or roughly 30% of the time.

PCR primers comprised 60 Vbeta and 13 Jbeta primers. Only in-frame clones appear in the TCRdb table, and some are missing; sequencing was by immunoSEQ multiplex PCR. This table has fewer than 140,000 clones, around 80% appearing once. Sequenced material: PBMCs. This clonotype was obtained from a man aged 55 to 70 in good health and CMV-seronegative. This sequence joins TRBV25-1 and TRBJ1-2; 11 nucleotides match TRBD1. The CDR3 loop reads CASSELGTGGYGYTF. The CDR3 nucleotides read TGTGCCAGCAGTGAATTAGGGACAGGGGGCTATGGCTACACCTTC.